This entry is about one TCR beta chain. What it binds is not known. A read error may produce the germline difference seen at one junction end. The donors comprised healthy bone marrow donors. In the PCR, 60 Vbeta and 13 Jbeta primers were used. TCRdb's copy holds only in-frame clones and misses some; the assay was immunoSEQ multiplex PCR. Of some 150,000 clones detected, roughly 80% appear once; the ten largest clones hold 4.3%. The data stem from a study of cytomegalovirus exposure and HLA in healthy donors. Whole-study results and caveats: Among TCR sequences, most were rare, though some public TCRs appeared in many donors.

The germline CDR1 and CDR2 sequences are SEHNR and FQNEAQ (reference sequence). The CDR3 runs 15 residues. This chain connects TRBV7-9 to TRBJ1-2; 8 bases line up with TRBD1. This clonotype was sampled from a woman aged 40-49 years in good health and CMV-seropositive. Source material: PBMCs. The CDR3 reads CTSSQGTGLSYGYTF. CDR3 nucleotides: TGTACCAGCAGCCAGGGGACAGGATTGAGCTATGGCTACACCTTC. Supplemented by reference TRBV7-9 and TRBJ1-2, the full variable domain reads DTGVSQNPRHKITKRGQNVTFRCDPISEHNRLYWYRQTLGQGPEFLTYFQNEAQLEKSRLLSDRFSAERPKGSFSTLEIQRTEQGDSAMYLCTSSQGTGLSYGYTFGSGTRLTVV.